The present entry profiles one T cell receptor beta chain with its context. V was pared by 4 bases and J by 4 bases, with 17 bases between. Germline values: CDR1 SGHRS, CDR2 YFSETQ. CDR3 length equals 16 residues. Generated by immunoSEQ multiplex PCR, the TCRdb table keeps only in-frame clones and is missing some. The sample holds approximately 70,000 clones, over 85% seen once. This sample is part of a study of T cell changes during pregnancy in multiple sclerosis. The receptor was isolated from a female donor with multiple sclerosis, enrolled in a pregnancy study. Material: peripheral blood, obtained in the third trimester of pregnancy. The rearrangement links TRBV5-1 to TRBJ2-2; a possible D gene is TRBD1 (6 bases). CDR3 sequence: CASSPQGKVTTGELFF. The CDR3 coding sequence is TGCGCCAGCAGCCCGCAGGGGAAGGTTACCACCGGGGAGCTGTTTTTT. The full variable domain, rest sourced from reference TRBV5-1 and TRBJ2-2, is KAGVTQTPRYLIKTRGQQVTLSCSPISGHRSVSWYQQTPGQGLQFLFEYFSETQRNKGNFPGRFSGRQFSNSRSEMNVSTLELGDSALYLCASSPQGKVTTGELFFGEGSRLTVL.